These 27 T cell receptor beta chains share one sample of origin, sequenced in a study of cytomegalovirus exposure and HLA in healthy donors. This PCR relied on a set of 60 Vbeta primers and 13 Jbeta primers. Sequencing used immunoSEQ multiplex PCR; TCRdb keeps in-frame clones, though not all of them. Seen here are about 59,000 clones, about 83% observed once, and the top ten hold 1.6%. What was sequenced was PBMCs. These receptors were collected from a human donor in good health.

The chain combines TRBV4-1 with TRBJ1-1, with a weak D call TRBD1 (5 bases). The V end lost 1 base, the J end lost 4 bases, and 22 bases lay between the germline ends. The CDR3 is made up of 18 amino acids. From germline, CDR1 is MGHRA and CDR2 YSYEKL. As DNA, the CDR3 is TGCGCCAGCAGCCAAGTTCGGGGGACGATAACAGAGTTCACTGAAGCTTTCTTT. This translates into CASSQVRGTITEFTEAFF.

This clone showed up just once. CDR3 sequence (DNA): TGTGCCAGCGCCCAGAGCCAGGGACAGGTTGCAGATACGCAGTATTTT. This encodes CASAQSQGQVADTQYF. This rearrangement joins TRBV10-3 to TRBJ2-3; TRBD1 agrees at 8 bases. Germline-derived CDR1 and CDR2 are ENHRY and SYGVKD. The length of the CDR3 is 16 residues. V was pared by 10 bases and J by 4 bases, with 16 bases of the junction left unmatched.

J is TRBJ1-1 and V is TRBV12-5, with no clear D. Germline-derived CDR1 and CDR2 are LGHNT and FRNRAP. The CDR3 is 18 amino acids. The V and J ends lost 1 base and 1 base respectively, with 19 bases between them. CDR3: CASGLARYGLRENTEAFF. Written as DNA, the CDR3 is TGTGCTAGTGGTTTGGCCCGGTACGGGTTGAGGGAGAACACTGAAGCTTTCTTT.

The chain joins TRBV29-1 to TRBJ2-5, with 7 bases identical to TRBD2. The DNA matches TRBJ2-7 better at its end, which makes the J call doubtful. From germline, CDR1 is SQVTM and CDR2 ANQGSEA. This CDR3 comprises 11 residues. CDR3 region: CSVGGSHEQYF. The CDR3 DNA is TGCAGCGTGGGGGGGTCCCACGAGCAGTACTTC.

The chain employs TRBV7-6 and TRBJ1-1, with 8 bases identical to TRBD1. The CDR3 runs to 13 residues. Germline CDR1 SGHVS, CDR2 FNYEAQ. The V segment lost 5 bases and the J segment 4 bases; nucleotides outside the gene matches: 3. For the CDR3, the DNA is TGTGCCAGCAGCCCCACAGGGGGCACTGAAGCTTTCTTT. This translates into CASSPTGGTEAFF.

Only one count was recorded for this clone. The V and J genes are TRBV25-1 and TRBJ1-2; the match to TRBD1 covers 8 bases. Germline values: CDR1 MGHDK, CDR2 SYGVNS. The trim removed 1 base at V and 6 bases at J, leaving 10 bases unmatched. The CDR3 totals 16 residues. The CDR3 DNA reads TGTGCCAGCAGTGAATCACTGGGGGCAGGGGGCGATGGCTACACCTTC. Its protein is CASSESLGAGGDGYTF.

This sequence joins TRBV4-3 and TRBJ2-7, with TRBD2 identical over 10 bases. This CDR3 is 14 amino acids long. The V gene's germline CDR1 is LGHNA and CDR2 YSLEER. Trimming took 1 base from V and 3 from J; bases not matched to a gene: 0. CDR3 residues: CASSQASGSYEQYF. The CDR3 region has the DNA TGCGCCAGCAGCCAAGCTAGCGGGAGCTACGAGCAGTACTTC.

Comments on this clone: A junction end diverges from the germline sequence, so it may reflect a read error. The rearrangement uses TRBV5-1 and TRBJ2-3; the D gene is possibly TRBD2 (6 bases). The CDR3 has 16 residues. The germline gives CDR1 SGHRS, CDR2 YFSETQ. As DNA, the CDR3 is TGCACCAGCAGCTTAGGCGGAGGGCCCACTGCAGATACGCAGTATTTT. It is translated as CTSSLGGGPTADTQYF.

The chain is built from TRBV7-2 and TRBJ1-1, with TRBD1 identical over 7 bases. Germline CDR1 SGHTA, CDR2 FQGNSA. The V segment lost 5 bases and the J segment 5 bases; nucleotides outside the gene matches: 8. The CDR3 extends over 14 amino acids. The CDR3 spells CASSPDRVVTEAFF. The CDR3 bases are TGTGCCAGCAGCCCTGACAGGGTGGTTACTGAAGCTTTCTTT.

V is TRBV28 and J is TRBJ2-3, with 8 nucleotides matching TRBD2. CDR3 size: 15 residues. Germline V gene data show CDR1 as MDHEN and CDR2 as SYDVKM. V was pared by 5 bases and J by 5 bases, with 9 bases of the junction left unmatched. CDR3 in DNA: TGTGCCAGCAGTCCCCCCGGGACTAGGGGAGATACGCAGTATTTT. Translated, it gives CASSPPGTRGDTQYF.

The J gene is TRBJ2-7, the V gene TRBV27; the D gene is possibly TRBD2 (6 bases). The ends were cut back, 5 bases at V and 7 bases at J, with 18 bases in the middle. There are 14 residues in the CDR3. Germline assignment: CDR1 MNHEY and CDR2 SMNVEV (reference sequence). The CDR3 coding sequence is TGTGCCAGCAGTCTAATCCACCAGGGAGGTGAGCAGTACTTC. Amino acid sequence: CASSLIHQGGEQYF.

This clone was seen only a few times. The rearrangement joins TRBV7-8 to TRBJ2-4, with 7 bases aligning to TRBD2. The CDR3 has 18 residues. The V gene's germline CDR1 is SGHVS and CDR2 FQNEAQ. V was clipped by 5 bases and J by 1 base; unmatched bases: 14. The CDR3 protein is CASSLDRSFGGAKNIQYF. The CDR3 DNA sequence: TGTGCCAGCAGCCTCGACCGATCCTTCGGGGGGGCCAAAAACATTCAGTACTTC.

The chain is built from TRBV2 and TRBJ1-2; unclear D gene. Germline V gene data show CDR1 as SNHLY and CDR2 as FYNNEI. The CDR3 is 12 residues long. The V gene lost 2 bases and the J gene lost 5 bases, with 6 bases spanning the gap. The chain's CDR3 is CASSEFPYGYTF. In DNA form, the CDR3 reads TGTGCCAGCAGTGAATTTCCTTATGGCTACACCTTC. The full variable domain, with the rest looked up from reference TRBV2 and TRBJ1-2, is EPEVTQTPSHQVTQMGQEVILRCVPISNHLYFYWYRQILGQKVEFLVSFYNNEISEKSEIFDDQFSVERPDGSNFTLKIRSTKLEDSAMYFCASSEFPYGYTFGSGTRLTVV.

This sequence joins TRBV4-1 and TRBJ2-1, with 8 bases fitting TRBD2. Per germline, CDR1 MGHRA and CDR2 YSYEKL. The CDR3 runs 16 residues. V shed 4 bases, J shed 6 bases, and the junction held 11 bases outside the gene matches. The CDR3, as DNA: TGCGCCAGCAGCCGCCTCGGGACTAGGGGGGGCAATGAGCAGTTCTTC. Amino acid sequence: CASSRLGTRGGNEQFF.

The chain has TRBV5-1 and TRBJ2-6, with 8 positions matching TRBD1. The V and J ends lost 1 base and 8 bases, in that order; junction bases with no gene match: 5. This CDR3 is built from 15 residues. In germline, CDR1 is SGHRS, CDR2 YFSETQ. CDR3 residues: CASSLTGGVTNVLTF. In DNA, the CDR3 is TGCGCCAGCAGCTTGACAGGGGGAGTAACCAACGTCCTGACTTTC. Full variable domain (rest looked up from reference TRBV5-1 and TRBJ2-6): KAGVTQTPRYLIKTRGQQVTLSCSPISGHRSVSWYQQTPGQGLQFLFEYFSETQRNKGNFPGRFSGRQFSNSRSEMNVSTLELGDSALYLCASSLTGGVTNVLTFGAGSRLTVL.

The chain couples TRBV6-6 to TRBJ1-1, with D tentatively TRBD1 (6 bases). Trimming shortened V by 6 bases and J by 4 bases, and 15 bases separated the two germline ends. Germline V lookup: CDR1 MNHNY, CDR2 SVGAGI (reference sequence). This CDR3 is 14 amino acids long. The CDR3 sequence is CASSQTGPGTEAFF. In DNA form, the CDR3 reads TGTGCCAGCAGCCAAACAGGGCCGGGCACTGAAGCTTTCTTT.

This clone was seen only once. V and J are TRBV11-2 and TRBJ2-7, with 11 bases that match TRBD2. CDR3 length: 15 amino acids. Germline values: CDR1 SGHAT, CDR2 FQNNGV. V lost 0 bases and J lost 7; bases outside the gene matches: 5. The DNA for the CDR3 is TGTGCCAGCAGCTTAGAACTAGCGGGAGTAGAGGAGCAGTACTTC. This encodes CASSLELAGVEEQYF.

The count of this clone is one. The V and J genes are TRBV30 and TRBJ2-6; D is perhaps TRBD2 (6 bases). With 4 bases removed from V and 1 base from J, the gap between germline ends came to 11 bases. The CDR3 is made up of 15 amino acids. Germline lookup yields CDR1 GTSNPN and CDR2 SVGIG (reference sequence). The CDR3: CAWKWRVSGANVLTF. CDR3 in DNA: TGTGCCTGGAAGTGGAGGGTATCTGGGGCCAACGTCCTGACTTTC.

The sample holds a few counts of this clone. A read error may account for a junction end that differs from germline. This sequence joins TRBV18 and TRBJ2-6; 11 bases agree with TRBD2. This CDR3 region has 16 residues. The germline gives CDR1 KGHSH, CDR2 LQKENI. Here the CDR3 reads CASSPLAGAGANVLTF. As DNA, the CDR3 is TGTGCCAGCTCTCCACTAGCGGGGGCTGGGGCCAACGTCCTGACTTTC.

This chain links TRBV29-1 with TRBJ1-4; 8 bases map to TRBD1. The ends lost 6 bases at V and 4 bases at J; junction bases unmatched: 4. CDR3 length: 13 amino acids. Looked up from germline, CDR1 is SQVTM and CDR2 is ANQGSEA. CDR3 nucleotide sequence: TGCAGCGTAGACAGGGGAATTAATGAAAAACTGTTTTTT. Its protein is CSVDRGINEKLFF.

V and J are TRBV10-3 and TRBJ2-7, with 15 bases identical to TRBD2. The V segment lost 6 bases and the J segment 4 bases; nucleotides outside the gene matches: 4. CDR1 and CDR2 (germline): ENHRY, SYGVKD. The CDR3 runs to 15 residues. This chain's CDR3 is CAISPGTSGRYEQYF. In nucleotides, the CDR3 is TGTGCCATCAGCCCGGGGACTAGCGGGAGGTACGAGCAGTACTTC.

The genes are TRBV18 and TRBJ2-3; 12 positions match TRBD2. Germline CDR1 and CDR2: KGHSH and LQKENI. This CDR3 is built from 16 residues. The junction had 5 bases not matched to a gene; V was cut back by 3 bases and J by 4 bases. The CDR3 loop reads CASSPRTSGIADTQYF. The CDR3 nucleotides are TGTGCCAGCTCACCTCGGACTAGCGGGATAGCAGATACGCAGTATTTT. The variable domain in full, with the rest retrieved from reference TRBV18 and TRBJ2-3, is NAGVMQNPRHLVRRRGQEARLRCSPMKGHSHVYWYRQLPEEGLKFMVYLQKENIIDESGMPKERFSAEFPKEGPSILRIQQVVRGDSAAYFCASSPRTSGIADTQYFGPGTRLTVL.

CDR3: CAWTYNTEAFF. The CDR3 DNA follows: TGTGCCTGGACTTATAACACTGAAGCTTTCTTT. V usage is TRBV30 and J usage is TRBJ1-1; D is uncertain. V dropped 4 bases and J dropped 2 bases, with 5 bases sitting between them. CDR1 and CDR2 from the germline V gene are GTSNPN and SVGIG (reference sequence). The CDR3 sequence is 11 residues long.

CDR3 sequence: CASSSSLTTLYEQYF. The CDR3 DNA reads as TGTGCCAGCAGCTCGTCACTGACTACTCTCTACGAGCAGTACTTC. The rearrangement links TRBV7-9 to TRBJ2-7; weak D call: TRBD2 (5 bases). CDR1 and CDR2 from the germline V gene are SEHNR and FQNEAQ (reference sequence). There are 15 residues in the CDR3. V was trimmed by 4 bases and J by 3 bases, leaving 16 bases between them.

The CDR3 here is CASSLELAGYTGELFF. As DNA, the CDR3 is TGTGCCAGCAGCTTGGAGCTAGCGGGATACACCGGGGAGCTGTTTTTT. The gene calls are TRBV5-4 and TRBJ2-2; 9 bases agree with TRBD2. The length of the CDR3 is 16 residues. CDR1 is SGHNT and CDR2 is YYREEE in the germline V gene (reference sequence). V shed 0 bases, J shed 3 bases, and the junction held 3 bases outside the gene matches.

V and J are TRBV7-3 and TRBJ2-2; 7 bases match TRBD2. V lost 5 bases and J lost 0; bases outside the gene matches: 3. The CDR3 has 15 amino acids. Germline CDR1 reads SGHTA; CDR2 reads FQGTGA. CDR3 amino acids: CASSVRGANTGELFF. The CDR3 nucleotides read TGTGCCAGCAGCGTACGGGGGGCGAACACCGGGGAGCTGTTTTTT. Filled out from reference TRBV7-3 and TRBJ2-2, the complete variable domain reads GAGVSQTPSNKVTEKGKYVELRCDPISGHTALYWYRQSLGQGPEFLIYFQGTGAADDSGLPNDRFFAVRPEGSVSTLKIQRTERGDSAVYLCASSVRGANTGELFFGEGSRLTVL.

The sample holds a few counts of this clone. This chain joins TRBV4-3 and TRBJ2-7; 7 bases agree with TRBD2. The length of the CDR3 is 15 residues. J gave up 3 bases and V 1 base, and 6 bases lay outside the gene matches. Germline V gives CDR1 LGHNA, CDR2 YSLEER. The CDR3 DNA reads TGCGCCAGCAGCCAAGGCCGGGACTACTTCTACGAGCAGTACTTC. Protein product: CASSQGRDYFYEQYF.